The 10 T cell receptor beta chains below all came from one sample that was sequenced in a study of cytomegalovirus exposure and HLA in healthy donors. Vbeta (60) and Jbeta (13) primers were used in the PCR. Only in-frame clones appear in the TCRdb table, and some are missing; sequencing was by immunoSEQ multiplex PCR. The table lists over 100,000 clones, more than 65% of them singletons. The sample consisted of PBMCs. Receptor source: a man aged 35 to 55 in good health and CMV-seropositive.

This clone appeared a few times. Its ends do not fully match the called genes, so a read error is possible. This chain's CDR3 is CASSQEYELASHNEQFF. The CDR3 DNA follows: TGCGCCAGCAGCCAAGAATATGAACTAGCCTCCCACAATGAGCAGTTCTTC. The V call is TRBV4-3, the J call TRBJ2-1; maybe TRBD2 (6 bases). Per the germline V gene, CDR1 is LGHNA and CDR2 is YSLEER. CDR3 length: 17 residues.

The chain combines TRBV10-3 with TRBJ2-5; 7 nucleotides align to TRBD1. The V and J ends lost 8 bases and 4 bases, in that order; junction bases with no gene match: 7. The CDR3 runs 13 residues. CDR1 and CDR2 (germline): ENHRY, SYGVKD. CDR3 sequence (DNA): TGTGCCATCGCGGATACAGGGGTAGAGACCCAGTACTTC. Its translation is CAIADTGVETQYF.

This chain uses TRBV20-1 with TRBJ1-2; the D is unclear. V shed 4 bases and J shed 7 bases, with 10 bases lying between them. Germline V lookup: CDR1 DFQATT, CDR2 SNEGSKA (reference sequence). This CDR3 has 11 amino acids. This CDR3 is CSATAGGGYTF. The CDR3 DNA reads as TGCAGTGCTACGGCGGGAGGTGGCTACACCTTC.

For the CDR3, the DNA is TGTGCCAGCAGCCATCTAGCGGGGGCCGCCGTTTACAATGAGCAGTTCTTC. Translated, it gives CASSHLAGAAVYNEQFF. The chain combines TRBV7-2 with TRBJ2-1; 10 nucleotides match TRBD2. In germline, CDR1 is SGHTA, CDR2 FQGNSA. The CDR3 has 17 amino acids. The junction had 11 bases not matched to a gene; V was cut back by 5 bases and J by 4 bases.

Only a few counts were recorded for this clone. V gene TRBV19 combines with J gene TRBJ2-7; a possible D gene is TRBD1 (6 bases). The CDR3 loop spans 13 amino acids. Trimming took off 8 bases at V and 6 bases at J, with 17 bases between the two ends. Germline V gives CDR1 LNHDA, CDR2 SQIVND (reference sequence). This CDR3 reads CASHTPGEREQYF. The CDR3 coding sequence is TGTGCCAGTCATACTCCAGGGGAGCGCGAGCAGTACTTC.

The V call is TRBV2, the J call TRBJ1-1; D gene uncertain. Trimming removed 9 bases at V and 1 base at J, with 18 bases between. Germline-derived CDR1 and CDR2 are SNHLY and FYNNEI. The CDR3 length is 15 residues. The CDR3 sequence: CARRKPSRGNTEAFF. Written as DNA, the CDR3 is TGTGCCAGAAGGAAGCCTTCCCGAGGGAACACTGAAGCTTTCTTT.

CDR3 nucleotides: TGTGCCAGCAGTCCGACAGGGTCCTATGGCTACACCTTC. Translation gives CASSPTGSYGYTF. This chain uses TRBV6-5 with TRBJ1-2, with 7 bases fitting TRBD1. This CDR3 contains 13 residues. V lost 5 bases to trimming and J lost 4 bases; unmatched junction nucleotides: 4. Germline V gives CDR1 MNHEY, CDR2 SVGAGI.

This chain uses TRBV5-1 with TRBJ2-7; D gene ambiguous. The CDR3 extends over 14 amino acids. The V gene's germline CDR1 is SGHRS and CDR2 YFSETQ. The V end was cut by 1 base, the J end by 4 bases, with 12 bases between. As DNA, the CDR3 is TGCGCCAGCAGCTTGCACCAAGCCAGGTACGAGCAGTACTTC. Translation: CASSLHQARYEQYF.

This clone showed up just a few times. The chain recombines TRBV7-2 with TRBJ2-3; D is ambiguous. This CDR3 region has 15 residues. The ends were cut back, 1 base at V and 3 bases at J, with 11 bases in the middle. Germline V gene lookup returns CDR1 SGHTA and CDR2 FQGNSA. CDR3 sequence: CASSLVADRTDTQYF. For the CDR3, the DNA is TGTGCCAGCAGCTTAGTGGCAGATCGAACAGATACGCAGTATTTT.

This clone was observed a few times. This chain links TRBV7-3 with TRBJ2-2; D gene ambiguous. The V gene's germline CDR1 is SGHTA and CDR2 FQGTGA. The V end lost 4 bases, the J end lost 6 bases, and 9 bases lay between the germline ends. The CDR3 contains 13 residues. The chain's CDR3 is CASSSVASGELFF. DNA of the CDR3: TGTGCCAGCAGCTCCGTAGCTTCCGGGGAGCTGTTTTTT.